This TCR beta chain derives from a study of T cell repertoires in cytomegalovirus infection. Via MiXCR, TCRdb re-called the reads, giving one row per CDR3 protein. This table holds roughly 80,000 distinct CDR3 sequences, 35% to 50% found once. This clonotype came up a few times. What it binds is not known. Study results and limitations: HLA-C-restricted CMV-specific TCR beta clonotypes were dominant in the ex vivo response.

V was pared by 0 bases and J by 5 bases, with 11 bases between. CDR3 length equals 14 residues. Germline CDR1 is SQVTM and CDR2 is ANQGSEA. The receptor was derived from a human donor in good health (CMV status not recorded). Some clones in this sample may be carry-over from other donors' samples. The material was CD8+ T cells from cultured PBMCs, obtained from culture after CMV antigen stimulation. V is TRBV29-1 and J is TRBJ2-1; D remains unclear. CDR3 loop: CSVEERVTDNEQFF. The CDR3 region has the DNA TGCAGCGTTGAAGAAAGAGTCACGGACAATGAGCAGTTCTTC.